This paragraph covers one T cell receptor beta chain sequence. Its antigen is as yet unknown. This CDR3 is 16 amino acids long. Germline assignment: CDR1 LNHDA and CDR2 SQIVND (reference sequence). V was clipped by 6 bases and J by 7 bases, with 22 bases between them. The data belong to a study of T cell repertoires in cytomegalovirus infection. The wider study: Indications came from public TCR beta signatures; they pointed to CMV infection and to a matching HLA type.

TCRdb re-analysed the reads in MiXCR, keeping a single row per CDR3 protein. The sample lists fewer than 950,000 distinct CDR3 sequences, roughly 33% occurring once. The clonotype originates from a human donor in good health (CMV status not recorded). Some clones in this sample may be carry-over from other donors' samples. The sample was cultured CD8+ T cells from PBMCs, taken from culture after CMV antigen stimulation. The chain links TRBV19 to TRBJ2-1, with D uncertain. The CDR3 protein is CASRPPKVGSSNEQFF. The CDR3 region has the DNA TGTGCCAGTAGACCACCTAAGGTGGGATCCTCAAATGAGCAGTTCTTC. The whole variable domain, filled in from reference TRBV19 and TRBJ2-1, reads DGGITQSPKYLFRKEGQNVTLSCEQNLNHDAMYWYRQDPGQGLRLIYYSQIVNDFQKGDIAEGYSVSREKKESFPLTVTSAQKNPTAFYLCASRPPKVGSSNEQFFGPGTRLTVL.